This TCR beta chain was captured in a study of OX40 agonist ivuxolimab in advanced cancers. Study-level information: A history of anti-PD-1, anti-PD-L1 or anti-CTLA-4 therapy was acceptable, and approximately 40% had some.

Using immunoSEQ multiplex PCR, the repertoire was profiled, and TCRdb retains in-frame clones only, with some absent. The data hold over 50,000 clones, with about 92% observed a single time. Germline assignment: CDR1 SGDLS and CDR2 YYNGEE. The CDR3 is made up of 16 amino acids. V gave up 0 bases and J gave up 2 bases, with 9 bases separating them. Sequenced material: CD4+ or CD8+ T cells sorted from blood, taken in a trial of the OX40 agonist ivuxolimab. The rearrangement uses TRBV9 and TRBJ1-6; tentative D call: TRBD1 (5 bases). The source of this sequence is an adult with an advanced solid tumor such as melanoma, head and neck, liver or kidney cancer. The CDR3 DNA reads TGTGCCAGCAGCGTAGCACGGGGCACCTATAATTCACCCCTCCACTTT. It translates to CASSVARGTYNSPLHF.